The source of this T cell receptor (beta chain) is a study of Graves' ophthalmopathy and Graves' hyperthyroidism. This clonotype came up many times. Amplification from RNA transcripts yielded the TCR beta CDR3 regions. Second-round multiplex PCR came after first-round RT-PCR with HTBI primers. TCRdb fed the multiplex PCR reads into MiXCR, producing one record per CDR3 protein. The data contain approximately 380,000 distinct CDR3 sequences, around 21% of them seen just once; the ten biggest clones take up approximately 3%. V dropped 0 bases and J dropped 9 bases, with 12 bases sitting between them. The CDR3 sequence is 13 residues long. Looked up from germline, CDR1 is GTSNPN and CDR2 is SVGIG (reference sequence).

V is TRBV30 and J is TRBJ1-3; D not certain. The sequenced sample was peripheral blood. This sequence was found in a woman between 18 and 29 years old with stable Graves' hyperthyroidism. The CDR3 here is CAWSVRQAGTIYF. CDR3 DNA sequence: TGTGCCTGGAGTGTTCGCCAGGCAGGCACCATATATTTT.